Each of the 12 T cell receptor beta chains below was sequenced from the same sample in a study of T cells in Graves' hyperthyroidism and ophthalmopathy. RNA transcripts served as the template for amplifying TCR beta CDR3 regions. HTBI primers were used for first-round RT-PCR of the TCR CDR3. TCRdb called the multiplex PCR reads again in MiXCR, with one record for every CDR3 protein. The sample has some 400,000 distinct CDR3 sequences, approximately 15% seen once; the top ten hold more than 9.5%. The sequencing sample was made of blood. The receptors were gathered from a woman in her fifties or sixties with Graves' hyperthyroidism.

This clonotype was seen at least ten times. The genes are TRBV7-9 and TRBJ2-7; 9 bases line up with TRBD1. Trimming cost V 1 base and J 1 base; bases outside gene matches: 2. The germline gives CDR1 SEHNR, CDR2 FQNEAQ (reference sequence). The length of the CDR3 is 15 residues. The CDR3 loop is CASSLDGTGSYEQYF. CDR3 DNA sequence: TGTGCCAGCAGCTTAGACGGGACAGGGTCCTACGAGCAGTACTTC.

This clonotype was counted many times. The CDR3 region has the DNA TGTGCCAGCAGAGGGACCTCCGCAAACACAGATACGCAGTATTTT. Amino acids: CASRGTSANTDTQYF. The genes are TRBV27 and TRBJ2-3; D possibly uses TRBD1 or TRBD2 (5 bases each). Trimming left V 6 bases short and J 2 bases short, with 15 bases between. Germline CDR1 and CDR2: MNHEY and SMNVEV (reference sequence). The length of the CDR3 is 15 residues.

This clonotype came up many times. The V call is TRBV6-1, the J call TRBJ2-5; TRBD1 aligns across 10 bases. CDR1 and CDR2 (germline): MNHNS, SASEGT. This CDR3 has 16 residues. V lost 8 bases to trimming and J lost 8 bases; unmatched junction nucleotides: 17. The CDR3 nucleotides read TGTGCCAGCTTGGAGATAGGACAGGGGGTCCGGGTAACCCAGTACTTC. It yields the protein CASLEIGQGVRVTQYF.

This clonotype was counted many times. The chain combines TRBV6-1 with TRBJ2-5; D could derive from TRBD1 or TRBD2 (5 bases each). V was clipped by 5 bases and J by 2 bases, with 9 bases between them. Germline V gene data show CDR1 as MNHNS and CDR2 as SASEGT. This CDR3 comprises 13 residues. CDR3 nucleotides: TGTGCCAGCAGTCCGGGGCCACAAGAGACCCAGTACTTC. It is translated as CASSPGPQETQYF.

The CDR3 reads CATSPVASSYNEQFF. The CDR3 DNA is TGTGCCACCAGCCCCGTTGCCAGCTCCTACAATGAGCAGTTCTTC. The rearrangement links TRBV24-1 to TRBJ2-1; D ambiguous. Germline assignment: CDR1 KGHDR and CDR2 SFDVKD. The V gene lost 7 bases and the J gene lost 0 bases, with 12 bases spanning the gap. This CDR3 region has 15 residues.

This clonotype showed up just a few times. One base away lies a much larger clone, so this may be a sequencing read error. The chain employs TRBV11-3 and TRBJ1-1; possibly TRBD1 for D (6 bases). The CDR3 has 16 amino acids. Germline CDR1 reads SGHNT; CDR2 reads YENEEA. CDR3 amino acids: CASSLVGRGLNTGAFF. For the CDR3, the DNA is TGTGCCAGCAGCTTAGTGGGCAGGGGTCTGAACACTGGAGCTTTCTTT.

The chain uses TRBV19 and TRBJ1-5; no clear D. From germline, CDR1 is LNHDA and CDR2 SQIVND (reference sequence). V lost 7 bases and J lost 0, with 22 bases in between. CDR3 length equals 18 residues. The DNA for the CDR3 is TGTGCCAGTAAACTAAGTTCCGAGACCCTTAATAGCAATCAGCCCCAGCATTTT. Protein product: CASKLSSETLNSNQPQHF.

This clonotype was recorded many times. V is TRBV11-2 and J is TRBJ2-5; tentatively, D is TRBD1 (5 bases). CDR3 length equals 14 residues. Per germline, CDR1 SGHAT and CDR2 FQNNGV. Trimming cost V 5 bases and J 5 bases, with 15 bases left between them. The CDR3 protein is CASSPVPGLETQYF. For the CDR3, the DNA is TGTGCCAGCAGCCCGGTACCAGGGTTGGAGACCCAGTACTTC.

The table lists this clonotype with many counts. V is TRBV5-1 and J is TRBJ1-5; TRBD1 matches at 8 bases. The length of the CDR3 is 14 residues. CDR1 is SGHRS and CDR2 is YFSETQ in the germline V gene. The CDR3 DNA is TGCGCGAGCCACCTGACAGGGGGCAATCAGCCCCAGCATTTT. This encodes CASHLTGGNQPQHF.

This clonotype came up a few times. The V and J genes are TRBV27 and TRBJ1-3, with 9 bases aligning to TRBD1. V dropped 4 bases and J dropped 3; count of bases not matched to a gene: 1. Per germline, CDR1 MNHEY and CDR2 SMNVEV (reference sequence). The CDR3 totals 14 residues. CDR3 protein: CASSSTGGGNTIYF. The CDR3 DNA reads TGTGCCAGCAGTTCGACAGGGGGTGGAAACACCATATATTTT.

This clonotype has a count of ten or more. V is TRBV3-1 and J is TRBJ2-1; D is ambiguous. This CDR3 is 12 amino acids long. The germline V and J ends were trimmed by 0 bases and 10 bases, with 7 bases remaining between them. Per germline, CDR1 LGHDT and CDR2 YNNKEL (reference sequence). The CDR3 region is CASSQDGREQFF. CDR3 in DNA: TGTGCCAGCAGCCAAGACGGGCGGGAGCAGTTCTTC.

This clonotype was observed at least ten times. The chain uses TRBV27 and TRBJ2-7, with TRBD2 identical over 7 bases. The CDR3 sequence is 15 residues long. Germline V gene data show CDR1 as MNHEY and CDR2 as SMNVEV (reference sequence). V shed 5 bases, J shed 3 bases, and the junction held 10 bases outside the gene matches. CDR3 nucleotide sequence: TGTGCCAGCAGTCCAACCTCGGGACTAAACTACGAGCAGTACTTC. It is translated as CASSPTSGLNYEQYF.